This T cell receptor beta chain was sequenced in a study of blood T cell repertoires in COVID-19. As for the study in general: From the United States, Italy and Spain came samples of acute and convalescent COVID-19. Sources were T cells, B-cell-depleted T cells, or PBMCs; the material itself was cDNA or gDNA.

This CDR3 has 11 residues. Trimming took 5 bases from V and 7 from J, leaving 8 bases between them. The germline CDR1 and CDR2 sequences are MNHEY and SVGAGI. Per the authors' pipeline: Estimation of nucleated cell counts relied on the amplification of reference gene primers. Sequencing was performed with immunoSEQ multiplex PCR; in TCRdb, only in-frame clones are kept and a portion is missing. For V, J and clone size, that table is used; D and trimming come from the DNA. The sample shows roughly 100,000 clones, roughly 90% of them seen only once. The chain combines TRBV6-5 with TRBJ1-2; the D gene is possibly TRBD1 (5 bases). The sample taken for sequencing was peripheral blood. This receptor was taken from a woman aged 60-75 years with acute or convalescent COVID-19. Written as DNA, the CDR3 is TGTGCCAGCAGTAGCAGGGTTGGCTACACCTTC. Translating gives CASSSRVGYTF.